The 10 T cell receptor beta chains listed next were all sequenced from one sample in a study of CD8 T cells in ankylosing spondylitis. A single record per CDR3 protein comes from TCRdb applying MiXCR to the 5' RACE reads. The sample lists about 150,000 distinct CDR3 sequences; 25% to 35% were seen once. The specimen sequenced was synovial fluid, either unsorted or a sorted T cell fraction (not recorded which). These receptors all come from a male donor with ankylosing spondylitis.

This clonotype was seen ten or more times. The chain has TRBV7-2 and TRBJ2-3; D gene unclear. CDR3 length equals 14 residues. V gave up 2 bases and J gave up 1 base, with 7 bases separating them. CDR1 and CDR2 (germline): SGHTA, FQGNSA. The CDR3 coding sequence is TGTGCCAGCAGCTTAAGCAGCGGCACAGATACGCAGTATTTT. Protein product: CASSLSSGTDTQYF. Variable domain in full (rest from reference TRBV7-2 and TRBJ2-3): GAGVSQSPSNKVTEKGKDVELRCDPISGHTALYWYRQSLGQGLEFLIYFQGNSAPDKSGLPSDRFSAERTGGSVSTLTIQRTQQEDSAVYLCASSLSSGTDTQYFGPGTRLTVL.

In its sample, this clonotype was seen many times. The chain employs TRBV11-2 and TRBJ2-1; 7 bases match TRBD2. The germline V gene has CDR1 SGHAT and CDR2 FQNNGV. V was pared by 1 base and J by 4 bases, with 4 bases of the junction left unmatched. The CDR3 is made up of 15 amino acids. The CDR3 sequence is CASSLVLAAYNEQFF. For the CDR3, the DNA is TGTGCCAGCAGCTTAGTCCTAGCGGCTTACAATGAGCAGTTCTTC.

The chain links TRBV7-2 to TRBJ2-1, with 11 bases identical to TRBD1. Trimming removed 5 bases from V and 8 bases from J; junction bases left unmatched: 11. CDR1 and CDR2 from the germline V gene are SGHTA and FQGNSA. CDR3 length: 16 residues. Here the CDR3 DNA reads TGTGCCAGCAGCCCCCAAGTAGGACAGGGGGCCTATGAGCAGTTCTTC. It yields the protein CASSPQVGQGAYEQFF.

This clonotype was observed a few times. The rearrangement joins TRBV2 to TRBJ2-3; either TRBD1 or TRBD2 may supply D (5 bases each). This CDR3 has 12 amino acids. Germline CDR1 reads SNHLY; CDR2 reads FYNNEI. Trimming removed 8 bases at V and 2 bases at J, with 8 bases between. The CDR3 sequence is CASGGSTDTQYF. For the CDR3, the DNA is TGTGCCAGCGGGGGTTCCACAGATACGCAGTATTTT.

CDR3 nucleotides: TGTGCCAGCAGCTCCGTACTAGCGGGAGTGTACAATGAGCAGTTCTTC. Amino acids: CASSSVLAGVYNEQFF. This chain joins TRBV11-2 and TRBJ2-1, with 11 bases fitting TRBD2. Germline CDR1 is SGHAT and CDR2 is FQNNGV. V shed 4 bases and J 4 bases; nucleotides not matched to a gene: 6. The CDR3 totals 16 residues.

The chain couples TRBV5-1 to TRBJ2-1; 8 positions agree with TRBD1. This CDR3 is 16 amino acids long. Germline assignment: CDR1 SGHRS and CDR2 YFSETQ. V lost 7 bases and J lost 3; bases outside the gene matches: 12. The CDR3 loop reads CASSPQGAGIYNEQFF. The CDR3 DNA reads TGCGCCAGCTCACCTCAGGGGGCGGGAATCTACAATGAGCAGTTCTTC.

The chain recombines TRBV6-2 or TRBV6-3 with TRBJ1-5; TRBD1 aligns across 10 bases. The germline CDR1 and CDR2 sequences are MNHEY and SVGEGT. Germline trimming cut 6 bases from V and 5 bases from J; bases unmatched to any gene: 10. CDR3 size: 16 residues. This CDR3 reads CASSPRGQGYHQPQHF. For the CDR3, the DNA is TGTGCCAGCAGCCCAAGGGGACAGGGGTATCATCAGCCCCAGCATTTT.

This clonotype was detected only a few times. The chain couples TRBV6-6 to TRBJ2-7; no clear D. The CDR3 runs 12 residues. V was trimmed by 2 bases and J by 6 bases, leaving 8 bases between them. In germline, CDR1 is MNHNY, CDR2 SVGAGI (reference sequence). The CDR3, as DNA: TGTGCCAGCAGTTACCGCGCAGTCGAGCAGTACTTC. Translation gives CASSYRAVEQYF.

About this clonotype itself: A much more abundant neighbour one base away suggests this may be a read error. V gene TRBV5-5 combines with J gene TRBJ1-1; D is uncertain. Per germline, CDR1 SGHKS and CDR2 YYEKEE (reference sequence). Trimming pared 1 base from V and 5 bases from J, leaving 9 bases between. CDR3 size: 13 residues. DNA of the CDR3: TGTGCCAGCAGCTTGATGGGATGTACTGAAGCTTTCTTT. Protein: CASSLMGCTEAFF.

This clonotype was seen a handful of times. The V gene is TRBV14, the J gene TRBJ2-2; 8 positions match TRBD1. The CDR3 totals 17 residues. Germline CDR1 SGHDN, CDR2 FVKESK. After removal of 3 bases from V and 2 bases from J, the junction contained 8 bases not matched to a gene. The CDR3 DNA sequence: TGTGCCAGCAGCCATCGATGGACAGGGAGAAACACCGGGGAGCTGTTTTTT. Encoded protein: CASSHRWTGRNTGELFF.